This T cell receptor beta chain was recorded in a study of T cells after posttransplantation cyclophosphamide. Worth noting for this clone: Its antigen is still unknown.

Study-level points and caveats: Later blood repertoires were often dominated by clones from the donor CD8+ memory compartment. TRB overlap between skin or GI tissue T cells and blood was limited. TRB clonality was highly associated with recipient CMV seropositivity and reactivation.

This table comes from immunoSEQ multiplex PCR, and its TCRdb copy is limited to in-frame clones, with some not included. The sample carries some 52,000 clones, around 84% recorded once. Germline CDR1 reads LGHNA; CDR2 reads YSLEER. The CDR3 is 14 residues long. Trimming cost V 0 bases and J 3 bases, with 9 bases left between them. The sample comprised PBMCs. The receptor was isolated from a man younger than 45 with a blood cancer, CMV-positive, and with a related stem cell donor. The chain couples TRBV4-3 to TRBJ2-7, with a tentative D call TRBD1 (6 bases). The CDR3 loop is CASSQEVRGYEQYF. CDR3 bases: TGCGCCAGCAGCCAAGAGGTCAGGGGCTACGAGCAGTACTTC.